The clone carrying this T cell receptor beta chain has a count of ten or more. Its specificity is not known. This record comes from a study of human T cells and chemical hapten exposure. Study context: An area of 2 cm by 2 cm on upper inner arm skin received 2% DPC for sensitization. Study results and limitations: Having alopecia, donors may respond immunologically unlike healthy people.

MiXCR was run by TCRdb on the RACE reads, yielding one entry per CDR3 protein. Of 80,000 to 100,000 distinct CDR3 sequences in the sample, about 8.9% are singletons; the top ten hold approximately 3.8%. J gave up 4 bases and V 6 bases, and 8 bases lay outside the gene matches. Germline V lookup: CDR1 MDHEN, CDR2 SYDVKM. This CDR3 has 14 amino acids. Stated time point: pre-sensitization, week 0. Treatment here: therapeutic diphenylcyclopropenone sensitization with weekly scalp DPC. Material: whole blood, obtained in connection with sensitization to the hapten diphenylcyclopropenone (DPC). The chain combines TRBV28 with TRBJ2-7; 8 bases are shared with TRBD2. The source of this sequence is a woman between 35 and 50 years old with alopecia areata. Some clones in this sample may be carry-over from other donors' samples. CDR3 in amino acids: CASRQLLAGYEQYF. The CDR3 DNA follows: TGTGCCAGCAGACAACTCTTAGCGGGGTACGAGCAGTACTTC.